Detailed here is one TCR beta chain. This record belongs to a study of cytomegalovirus exposure and HLA in healthy donors. PCR used 60 Vbeta primers and 13 Jbeta primers. Here immunoSEQ multiplex PCR was the method, and the copy in TCRdb shows in-frame clones only, minus some. The table has 150,000 to 200,000 clones, about 83% seen once. Sequenced material: PBMCs. The clonotype comes from a man aged 35-49 years in good health and CMV-seropositive.

The CDR3 here is CASRPPGLATDTQYF. The CDR3 region has the DNA TGCGCCAGCAGACCCCCGGGACTAGCTACAGATACGCAGTATTTT. J is TRBJ2-3 and V is TRBV5-1; TRBD2 agrees at 9 bases. Per the germline V gene, CDR1 is SGHRS and CDR2 is YFSETQ. This CDR3 contains 15 residues. The V gene end was trimmed by 5 bases and the J gene end by 3 bases; junction bases not matched to a gene: 7.